These 10 T cell receptor beta chains originate from one sample sequenced in a study of Ad26.COV2.S vaccination and SARS-CoV-2 variants. Method: immunoSEQ multiplex PCR; TCRdb's copy keeps in-frame clones and lacks some. Among about 420,000 clones listed, around 87% were seen once. The sample's treatment: some 19 received Ad26.COV2.S at low or high dose, single or two shots; 5 received placebo; per-sample allocation not given. Vaccine and placebo recipients were sampled on day 63 after the first injection. The sample here was peripheral blood, taken in a trial of Ad26.COV2.S vaccine versus placebo. The origin of the receptors is a person between 18 and 65 years old who received the Ad26.COV2.S COVID-19 vaccine or a placebo.

The CDR3 DNA is TGTGCCAGCAGCTTAACATATCCGGGCGAAGGCCCGAACACCGGGGAGCTGTTTTTT. Its translation: CASSLTYPGEGPNTGELFF. The chain is built from TRBV7-3 and TRBJ2-2; D gene uncertain. Germline V gives CDR1 SGHTA, CDR2 FQGTGA. The ends were cut back, 0 bases at V and 0 bases at J, with 17 bases in the middle. This CDR3 is 19 amino acids long.

For the CDR3, the DNA is TGTGCCAGCAGTTTAAGGGCAGGGGATATGCTCATTCAGTACTTC. It is translated as CASSLRAGDMLIQYF. This chain joins TRBV27 and TRBJ2-4; the D gene is possibly TRBD1 (6 bases). The CDR3 is 15 residues long. CDR1 is MNHEY and CDR2 is SMNVEV in the germline V gene (reference sequence). Trimming removed 2 bases from V and 9 bases from J, with 17 bases in between.

The chain recombines TRBV6-5 with TRBJ2-3; tentatively, D is TRBD2 (6 bases). V lost 8 bases and J lost 0, with 12 bases in between. The CDR3 contains 14 residues. CDR1 and CDR2 from the germline V gene are MNHEY and SVGAGI. CDR3 DNA: TGTGCCAGCGGGCGCGGGGTAAGCACAGATACGCAGTATTTT. Translating it yields CASGRGVSTDTQYF.

As to this clone: A much larger clone is a single base away; this may be a read error. The V call is TRBV5-4, the J call TRBJ2-7, with D perhaps matching TRBD1 or TRBD2 (5 bases each). The germline V and J ends were trimmed by 3 bases and 0 bases, with 7 bases remaining between them. Germline CDR1 reads SGHNT; CDR2 reads YYREEE (reference sequence). This CDR3 is 13 amino acids long. The CDR3 reads CASSSGTSYEQYF. The CDR3 DNA follows: TGTGCCAGCAGCTCCGGGACCTCCTACGAGCAGTACTTC. The full variable domain, with the rest looked up from reference TRBV5-4 and TRBJ2-7, is ETGVTQSPTHLIKTRGQQVTLRCSSQSGHNTVSWYQQALGQGPQFIFQYYREEENGRGNFPPRFSGLQFPNYSSELNVNALELDDSALYLCASSSGTSYEQYFGPGTRLTVT.

The chain employs TRBV7-7 and TRBJ1-3; a possible D gene is TRBD1 (6 bases). The CDR3 is made up of 15 amino acids. Germline lookup yields CDR1 SSHAT and CDR2 FNYEAQ (reference sequence). Trimming cost V 6 bases and J 7 bases, with 19 bases left between them. Here the CDR3 DNA reads TGTGCCAGCAGTTTGGACAGCCATGGTGGGAACACCATATATTTT. As protein: CASSLDSHGGNTIYF. The full variable domain, rest sourced from reference TRBV7-7 and TRBJ1-3, is GAGVSQSPRYKVTKRGQDVTLRCDPISSHATLYWYQQALGQGPEFLTYFNYEAQPDKSGLPSDRFSAERPEGSISTLTIQRTEQRDSAMYRCASSLDSHGGNTIYFGEGSWLTVV.

The rearrangement uses TRBV6-6 and TRBJ1-3; D ambiguous. The CDR3 spans 16 residues. The V end was cut by 5 bases, the J end by 1 base, with 15 bases between. In germline, CDR1 is MNHNY, CDR2 SVGAGI (reference sequence). CDR3 in amino acids: CASSLNPPTSGNTIYF. The CDR3 DNA follows: TGTGCCAGCAGTCTAAATCCACCGACGTCTGGAAACACCATATATTTT.

The chain combines TRBV1 with TRBJ2-7; the table names TRBD1, a call not compared with the DNA. TRBV1 is labeled a pseudogene. The CDR3 consists of 13 residues. The CDR3 is CTSSHDRDYEQYF. For the CDR3, the DNA is TGCACCAGCAGCCACGACAGGGACTACGAGCAGTACTTC.

The chain uses TRBV28 and TRBJ2-7; 8 positions match TRBD1. The length of the CDR3 is 13 residues. Per the germline V gene, CDR1 is MDHEN and CDR2 is SYDVKM. The ends lost 6 bases at V and 4 bases at J; junction bases unmatched: 5. CDR3 amino acids: CASRIQGAYEQYF. DNA for the CDR3: TGTGCCAGCAGAATTCAGGGGGCTTACGAGCAGTACTTC.

The J gene is TRBJ2-1, the V gene TRBV27; 11 nucleotides align to TRBD2. In germline, CDR1 is MNHEY, CDR2 SMNVEV (reference sequence). V trimming: 5 bases; J trimming: 8 bases; junction bases outside the gene matches: 8. This CDR3 is built from 15 residues. The CDR3: CASSPSSGGLYEQFF. CDR3 in DNA: TGTGCCAGCAGTCCCTCTAGCGGGGGGCTCTATGAGCAGTTCTTC.

The chain recombines TRBV19 with TRBJ1-2; no reliable D call. CDR3 length: 14 residues. The germline V gene has CDR1 LNHDA and CDR2 SQIVND (reference sequence). V was shortened by 4 bases and J by 4 bases, with 13 bases between the two germline ends. The CDR3 sequence: CASSTPLGTYGYTF. DNA of the CDR3: TGTGCCAGTAGTACCCCCCTTGGTACCTATGGCTACACCTTC.